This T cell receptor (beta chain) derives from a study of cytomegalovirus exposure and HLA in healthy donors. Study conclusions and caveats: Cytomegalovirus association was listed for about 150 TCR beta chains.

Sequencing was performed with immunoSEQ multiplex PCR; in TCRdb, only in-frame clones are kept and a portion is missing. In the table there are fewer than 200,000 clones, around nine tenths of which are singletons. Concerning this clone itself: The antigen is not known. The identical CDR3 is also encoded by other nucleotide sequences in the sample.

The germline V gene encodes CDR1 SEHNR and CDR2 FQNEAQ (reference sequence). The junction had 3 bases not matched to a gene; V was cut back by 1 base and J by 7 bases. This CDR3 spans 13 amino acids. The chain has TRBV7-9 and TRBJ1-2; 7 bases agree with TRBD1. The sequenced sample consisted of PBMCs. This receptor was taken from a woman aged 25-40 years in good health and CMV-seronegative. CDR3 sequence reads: CASSLGQGSGYTF. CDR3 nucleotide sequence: TGTGCCAGCAGCTTAGGACAGGGCTCTGGCTACACCTTC.